This T cell receptor beta chain was identified in a study of regulatory T cells in long-lasting Graves disease. Findings of the study overall: Limited samples may have lowered accuracy.

This clonotype appeared many times. Its specificity is not known. Germline loops: CDR1 SGHRS, CDR2 YFSETQ. V shed 1 base and J shed 7 bases, with 15 bases lying between them. The length of the CDR3 is 15 residues. CDR3-region Arm-PCR and iRepertoire HTBI primers produced the TCR beta libraries. TCRdb itself ran the multiplex PCR reads through MiXCR, one entry per CDR3 protein. Of a few hundred thousand distinct CDR3 sequences in the sample, roughly 12% are singletons; the top ten hold 10%. This sample's time point: newly diagnosed GD, antithyroid drugs for less than 3 months. The TCR library was made from RNA that had been extracted from PBMCs in TRIzol. EDTA tubes collected around 10 milliliters of peripheral blood. The same sample was also used in a study of T cells in Graves' hyperthyroidism and ophthalmopathy. Per that paper: Blood also showed most of the thyroid clonotypes that were expanded above 0.001. Separating ophthalmopathy from stable hyperthyroidism was achieved by a 13 V-J model.

The origin of this receptor is a young man with Graves disease. The J gene is TRBJ2-1, the V gene TRBV5-1; D is unclear. Source: peripheral blood mononuclear cells (PBMCs), taken at new diagnosis, from a patient treated with antithyroid drugs. The CDR3 region has the DNA TGCGCCAGCAGCTTGTCGAGGAGAGCCATTAATGAGCAGTTCTTC. Encoded protein: CASSLSRRAINEQFF.